This entry describes one T cell receptor (beta chain). Its antigen specificity is not known. This specimen belongs to a study of cytomegalovirus exposure and HLA in healthy donors (dated by TCRdb to the late 2010s). About the study as a whole: An earlier analysis of some 500 of the donors reported 250 to 300 Gb of sequence data and approximately 110 million unique TCR beta sequences from roughly 180 million T cells. The study was designed to test whether signatures of past pathogen exposure could be identified by cataloging public T cell receptors. Roughly 310 gigabases of sequencing data and around 87 million unique TCR sequences were included in an early release covering under 650 HLA-typed donors. To decide whether each TCR beta V gene segment behaved as functional or pseudogenic, an earlier analysis of some 540 of the donors relied on high-throughput TCR beta sequencing. Donor age, sex, ethnicity and CMV serostatus were compiled alongside the repertoire data. Every repertoire in the discovery cohort had been generated on one and the same sequencing platform. Both class I and class II loci were covered by HLA typing, at four-digit resolution. In a later genetic analysis, genome-wide SNP genotypes for about 60% of the 666 donors were used, and that subset was treated as a discovery cohort. In addition to the first cohort of 666 subjects, a separate validation cohort of 100 to 150 different subjects was used. Among the approximately 420 genotyped donors, about 85% belonged to the genetic ancestry cluster associated with self-reported Caucasian donors. The study used immunosequencing to profile the T cell repertoires of 666 subjects and linked those repertoires to cytomegalovirus serostatus. A later analysis re-analyzed previously published TCR beta repertoires from several hundred donors and added high-resolution HLA genotyping to study TCR occurrence patterns. The study combined high-throughput TCR immunosequencing, statistical association of individual TCRs with disease status, and machine learning to predict cytomegalovirus infection status. Typing coverage varied by locus: roughly 629-630 donors for A, B, C, DRB1 and DQB1; more than 500 for DQA1; around 570 for DPA1; roughly 470 for DPB1. The later analysis used no new phenotypic data to find candidate immune exposures, relying instead on TCR beta sequences and their occurrence across donors. On average, around 240,000 unique TCR beta nucleotide sequences were sequenced per donor among 300 to 500 genotyped donors of the cohort, with about 19% of those sequences being non-productive. Four or five DR-DQ haplotypes were handled as single units for association and clustering because linkage in the cohort was strong.

At the junction V is shortened by 0 bases and J by 11 bases, with 19 bases in between. CDR1 SQVTM and CDR2 ANQGSEA are derived from the germline V gene. The CDR3 starts with the cysteine, ends with the phenylalanine, and has 14 residues. The CDR3 DNA has 42 bases and is translated from base 1. Library method: the immunoSEQ multiplex PCR assay. A mixture of 60 forward primers for TCR Vbeta segments and 13 reverse primers for TCR Jbeta segments was used in the multiplex PCR. Amplification of the CDR3 region of rearranged TCR beta genes was performed with a multiplex PCR assay on genomic DNA. The amplified TCR beta libraries were sequenced on the Illumina HiSeq System as 87-base-pair reads. In the original analysis: A later analysis counted about 76 million unique TCR beta chains across the 666 repertoires, and some 12 million of these chains were shared by at least two donors. A nearest-neighbor algorithm error-corrected the raw reads and collapsed the reads into unique sequences, merging closely related sequences to remove PCR and sequencing errors. CDR3 sequences were aligned to IMGT reference sequences to assign V, D and J gene segments. Each retained sequence needed at least a six-nucleotide match to both a V gene segment and a J gene segment. Rearrangements were called productive when the CDR3 lacked stop codons and stayed in frame with V and J; all others were non-productive. CDR3 was defined by IMGT convention, running from the second conserved V-encoded cysteine to the conserved J-encoded phenylalanine. The earlier analysis of roughly 590 of the donors excluded sequences that lacked an unambiguous match to a single V gene segment. An earlier analysis of a few hundred of the donors called V segments functional above 56.7% productive rearrangements and segregating when the between-donor standard deviation exceeded 5%. A statistical classification framework was built for diagnosing cytomegalovirus status from the catalog of TCR beta chain sequences. In a later analysis, TCR nucleotide sequences were compared against IMGT/GENE-DB human TR gene sequences so that V and J genes could be assigned. A later analysis assigned CDR3 sequences and most-parsimonious VDJ recombination scenarios with the TCRdist pipeline. In a later analysis, each TCR beta chain was defined by its CDR3 amino acid sequence together with its V-gene family, and reads lacking a unique V-gene family were excluded. A later analysis removed several hundred highly shared, low-generation-probability nucleotide sequences to deal with suspected cross-contamination and a sequencing artifact. In a later analysis, a clonal expansion index for each public chain was calculated from normalized within-repertoire ranks of inferred template counts. In a later analysis, generation probabilities were computed using a VDJ recombination model fitted to out-of-frame rearrangements, and the results were checked against IGoR. Hypergeometric tests were used in a later analysis to score TCR-TCR, TCR-HLA and TCR-CMV co-occurrence, with a repertoire-size bias correction applied to the TCR pairs. To estimate false discovery rates, a later analysis permuted the HLA or CMV assignments 20 times. In a later analysis, co-occurring TCRs were grouped with DBSCAN, and TCRdist sequence similarity was added when clustering was performed within HLA-allele-positive subsets. For co-occurrence clustering, repertoires with fewer than 30,000 or more than 120,000 public chains were excluded, along with about five repertoires with anomalous nucleotide sharing. Here the immuneACCESS table is served through TCRdb, limited to in-frame sequences with V and J called. Missing clones are a known gap in these copies; in checked studies unresolved V genes cover under half, and the rest lacks a known reason. V and J calls and clone size come straight from that table; D and trimming were deduced from the DNA. The sample table on file contains about 70,000 clones. About 2.4% of the sample belongs to the ten largest clones.

The cohort comprised hundreds of healthy bone marrow donors. At the time of sampling, all cohort members were nominally healthy, though unrecorded immune exposures were likely present. The donor tested CMV seropositive, placing the donor among the roughly 300 seropositive members of the cohort. Each donor provided a peripheral blood sample, and peripheral blood mononuclear cells were used for TCR beta sequencing. The Qiagen DNeasy Blood Extraction Kit was used to extract genomic DNA from the blood cell samples. Broad study findings and their caveats: When HLA alleles, especially DR and DQ, strongly co-occurred, TCR associations were difficult to assign to individual alleles. The study gave a list of 150 to 200 TCR beta chains associated with cytomegalovirus. According to a later analysis, most CMV-associated TCR beta chains appeared to be HLA-restricted, and the HLA associations seemed to be driven largely by CMV exposure. A further reported finding was that TCR beta sequences accurately predicted the HLA-A and HLA-B alleles for most subjects in the first cohort. Sequencing depth was assumed to be roughly uniform across donors in the presence/absence analyses, though that assumption may not hold. Because counts were too low, some 17 rarely observed V segments, including chromosome 9 orphons, were left out of the earlier analysis of some 600 of the donors. This cohort had only TCR beta chains sequenced, and the lack of alpha or paired-chain data limited which features could be detected. HLA typing was unavailable for some donors at each locus, so association tests used only the typed subset. Some IMGT-functional V segments, including TRBV6-2 and TRBV6-3, could not be distinguished by the 87-base-pair reads and were therefore excluded. Broadly in line with IMGT annotations, most TCR beta V segments showed up in productive rearrangements about 87% or about 30% of the time in an earlier analysis of 450 to 600 of the donors. A cluster of highly shared sequence variants was judged likely to represent a technical artifact of the sequencing pipeline. In a later analysis, some 18,000 TCR beta sequences were associated with specific HLA alleles at a false discovery rate of 0.05. A later analysis reported that several top co-occurrence clusters appeared linked to parvovirus B19, influenza, CMV and Epstein-Barr virus. An association between a missense DCLRE1C variant and V-gene and J-gene trimming of TCR beta chains was found in a later genetic analysis and replicated in an independent cohort. While some public TCRs were present in many individuals, most TCR sequences turned up only very rarely across donors. Compared with the roughly 700-donor mean, donors in an Asian-associated ancestry cluster had fewer N-insertions in productive TCRs, according to a later genetic analysis. According to the authors, the approach could potentially be generalized to other disease states and immunological phenotypes. Correlated functional status among segregating V segments might reflect linkage disequilibrium, but an unknown experimental factor could not be ruled out. In a later analysis, HLA-associated TCR beta chains were found to be more clonally expanded and to have lower generation probabilities than equally common non-associated chains. In vitro tests confirmed that three of the cytomegalovirus-associated TCR beta chains recognize cytomegalovirus antigens. Cytomegalovirus status was reported to be diagnosed by the classifier with high specificity and sensitivity in both the original and validation cohorts. For the cohort, immune exposure information was limited to CMV serostatus. A later analysis found that TCR association rates varied across HLA loci, with DRB1 alleles showing the most associated TCRs and HLA-C alleles the fewest.

The origin of this receptor is a female donor in good health and CMV-seropositive. What was sequenced was PBMCs. Recombination connected TRBV29-1 to TRBJ1-2; the D gene is perhaps TRBD1, on 6 matching bases. The nucleotide sequence reads as follows: TGCAGCGTTGAAGACCCACAGGGATCCTCACCTTACACCTTC. The translation is CSVEDPQGSSPYTF.